A selection of T cell receptor beta chains follows, all from one sample in a study of Ad26.COV2.S vaccination and SARS-CoV-2 variants. Sequencing was performed with immunoSEQ multiplex PCR; in TCRdb, only in-frame clones are kept and a portion is missing. The sample shows hundreds of thousands of clones, about 89% of them seen only once. Here the sequenced sample was peripheral blood, taken in a trial of Ad26.COV2.S vaccine versus placebo. The receptors were gathered from a person between 18 and 60 years old who received the Ad26.COV2.S COVID-19 vaccine or a placebo. Each CDR3 is given with its conserved first and last residue. D genes are given only for firm matches. Some rows have no size entry. The others give once, few or many, or a class for an expanded clone.

j_gene	abundance	v_gene	d_gene	CDR3nt	CDR3aa
TRBJ2-1	.	TRBV15	TRBD2	TGTGCCACCTCTTCCGGGACTAGCGGATACAATGAGCAGTTCTTC	CATSSGTSGYNEQFF
TRBJ1-5	.	TRBV29-1	TRBD1	TGCAGCGTTGGGGACAGCCCCCGGCCCCAGCATTTT	CSVGDSPRPQHF
TRBJ2-3	.	TRBV4-3	TRBD2	TGCGCCAGCAGCCAAGGGCCAGCGGGGGGGCAGGGAGATACGCAGTATTTT	CASSQGPAGGQGDTQYF
TRBJ2-7	.	TRBV12-3/TRBV12-4	.	TGTGCCAGCAGTTTCGCCGGGGACAAGCAGTACTTC	CASSFAGDKQYF
TRBJ2-1	.	TRBV25-1	.	TGTGCCAGCAGTGAATATGAAGCGGTGAACTACAATGAGCAGTTCTTC	CASSEYEAVNYNEQFF
TRBJ2-7	.	TRBV5-4	TRBD1	TGTGCCAGCAGCTTGGGGGCGACAGGGGGCGGATCCTACGAGCAGTACTTC	CASSLGATGGGSYEQYF
TRBJ2-1	.	TRBV10-1	.	TGCGCCAGCAGTGACCACAATGGTTACGATGAGCAGTTCTTC	CASSDHNGYDEQFF
TRBJ2-3	.	TRBV2	TRBD1	TGTGCCAGCAGATTATCTACCGGGACAGGGGCGGGTACGCAGTATTTT	CASRLSTGTGAGTQYF
TRBJ2-1	.	TRBV10-3	TRBD2	TGTGCCATCACCCCATCGGGACTAGCGGGGGGGCAACAGTTCTTC	CAITPSGLAGGQQFF
TRBJ2-6	.	TRBV7-2	.	TGTGCCAGCAGCTCGCGCGGCTCTGGGGCCAACGTCCTGACTTTC	CASSSRGSGANVLTF
TRBJ1-2	.	TRBV19	.	TGTGCCAGTAGTACGTTGTTGGGGGCAGTTAACTATGGCTACACCTTC	CASSTLLGAVNYGYTF
TRBJ1-4	.	TRBV11-2	.	TGTGCCAGCAGCTTAAGCCCCGATGAAAAACTGTTTTTT	CASSLSPDEKLFF
TRBJ2-2	.	TRBV4-2	.	TGTGCCAGCAGCCAAGTGGGTTGGAACACCGGGGAGCTGTTTTTT	CASSQVGWNTGELFF
TRBJ2-7	.	TRBV20-1	.	TGCAGTGCTAAAAGCTACGAGCAGTACTTC	CSAKSYEQYF
TRBJ2-7	.	TRBV16	.	TGTGCCAGCAGCCAGGGTTACGAGCAGTACTTC	CASSQGYEQYF
TRBJ2-7	.	TRBV6-5	TRBD1	TGTGCCAGCAGTACAGGGGGTGAGCAGTACTTC	CASSTGGEQYF
TRBJ1-3	medium-sized	TRBV3-1/TRBV3-2	.	TGTGCCAGCGGGGGCTTCTCTGGAAACACCATATATTTT	CASGGFSGNTIYF
TRBJ1-1	.	TRBV5-5	.	TGTGCCAGCAGCTTAGGGAATGAAGCTTTCTTT	CASSLGNEAFF
TRBJ2-5	.	TRBV6-5	TRBD2	TGTGCCAGCAGTTACGCGGCTAGCGGGCAACAGACCCAGTACTTC	CASSYAASGQQTQYF
TRBJ2-1	.	TRBV7-3	.	TGTGCCAGCAGCTTAGAGCCTAGCAGCTACAATGAGCAGTTCTTC	CASSLEPSSYNEQFF
TRBJ2-1	once	TRBV12-3/TRBV12-4	.	TGTGCCAGCAGTTCCCTGATATATGAGCAGTTCTTC	CASSSLIYEQFF
TRBJ2-5	.	TRBV7-2	TRBD2	TGTGCCAGCAGCTTCCAGCGGGGAAGTGGCGAGACCCAGTACTTC	CASSFQRGSGETQYF
TRBJ2-7	.	TRBV18	TRBD1	TGTGCCAGCTCACCAGGGACAGATTCCTACGAGCAGTACTTC	CASSPGTDSYEQYF
TRBJ2-2	.	TRBV6-5	.	TGTGCCAGCCAAGGACCCCCGAACACCGGGGAGCTGTTTTTT	CASQGPPNTGELFF
TRBJ2-3	.	TRBV7-2	TRBD2	TGTGCCAGCAGCTTAGGTAGCGGGGGGACAAAACCCACAGATACGCAGTATTTT	CASSLGSGGTKPTDTQYF
TRBJ1-2	.	TRBV7-8	.	TGTGCCAGCACCACCGGGGGGGGAGGTCACCTCTTTAACTATGGCTACACCTTC	CASTTGGGGHLFNYGYTF
TRBJ1-6	few	TRBV25-1	.	TGTGCCAGCAAATCGGGGTTCTATAATTCACCCCTCCACTTT	CASKSGFYNSPLHF
TRBJ2-5	.	TRBV3-1/TRBV3-2	TRBD2	TGTGCCAGCAGCCGTGCTGGCGGGGGGATGGAAGAGACCCAGTACTTC	CASSRAGGGMEETQYF
TRBJ2-7	.	TRBV18	.	TGTGCCAGCTCACCACAACAGGAGTCCTACGAGCAGTACTTC	CASSPQQESYEQYF
TRBJ2-7	.	TRBV5-6	TRBD2	TGTGCCAGCGCTCCGAAGGTCCCGACTAGCGGGAACTACGAGCAGTACTTC	CASAPKVPTSGNYEQYF
TRBJ2-3	once	TRBV19	TRBD2	TGTGCCAGTAGACTAGCGGGAGTAGGAACAGATACGCAGTATTTT	CASRLAGVGTDTQYF
TRBJ2-4	.	TRBV18	TRBD1	TGTGCCAGCTCACCCAGGGACAGGGCAAAAAACATTCAGTACTTC	CASSPRDRAKNIQYF
TRBJ1-6	.	TRBV4-2	TRBD1	TGTGCCAGCAGCCGCGGGGACAGGGAAAATTCACCCCTCCACTTT	CASSRGDRENSPLHF
TRBJ2-7	.	TRBV6-5	.	TGTGCCAGTAGGTCGGGACCAAACTACGAGCAGTACTTC	CASRSGPNYEQYF
TRBJ1-4	.	TRBV21-1	.	TGTGCCAGCAGCAAACGTCAGGGGACTAATGAAAAACTGTTTTTT	CASSKRQGTNEKLFF
TRBJ2-7	.	TRBV4-3	TRBD2	TGCGCCAGCAGCCAGCTGAGGGCTAGCGGGAACTACGAGCAGTACTTC	CASSQLRASGNYEQYF
TRBJ1-4	.	TRBV7-9	TRBD1	TGTGCCAGCAGGGAAACAGGGGGAGAAAAACTGTTTTTT	CASRETGGEKLFF
TRBJ2-7	.	TRBV7-8	TRBD1	TGTGCCAGCAGCTTAGCGACGGGACAGAAGCAGTACTTC	CASSLATGQKQYF
TRBJ1-2	.	TRBV6-5	.	TGTGCCAGCGGGCGCCGCGCGGACGGCAGCTACACCTTC	CASGRRADGSYTF
TRBJ1-1	.	TRBV19	.	TGTGCCAGTAGGTCGGTACAGGCGAACACTGAAGCTTTCTTT	CASRSVQANTEAFF
TRBJ2-7	once	TRBV7-6	.	TGTGCCAGCAGCTTAGATCCGGGATCGGACGAGCAGTACTTC	CASSLDPGSDEQYF
TRBJ2-1	.	TRBV15	TRBD2	TGTGCCACCAGCAGCCGCTCTAGCGGGGGAGGTAATGAGCAGTTCTTC	CATSSRSSGGGNEQFF
TRBJ1-2	.	TRBV10-2	TRBD1	TGCGCCAGCTCGGACAGGGGTGGATATGGCTACACCTTC	CASSDRGGYGYTF
TRBJ2-7	.	TRBV30	.	TGTGCCTGGAGCACAGAGTACGAGCAGTACTTC	CAWSTEYEQYF
TRBJ1-1	.	TRBV9	.	TGTGCCAGCGGAGAGGTAACTGAAGCTTTCTTT	CASGEVTEAFF
TRBJ2-1	.	TRBV19	TRBD2	TGTGCCAGTAGTATCACGGCGGGAGGAGGGAATGAGCAGTTCTTC	CASSITAGGGNEQFF
TRBJ2-1	.	TRBV15	.	TGTGCCACCAGCAGAGCCTTCCAGGGGGGGGGCTATGAGCAGTTCTTC	CATSRAFQGGGYEQFF